The rows below give T cell receptor beta chains drawn from one sample of a study of yellow fever vaccine responses in identical twins. TCRdb re-called the RT-PCR reads through MiXCR, storing one row per CDR3 protein. Among over 8,500 distinct CDR3 sequences listed, approximately 80% were seen once. The material was T cells from blood (PBMCs), unsorted or a sorted subset (not recorded which), obtained before or after yellow fever vaccination (not recorded which). All receptors come from a woman under 30 who received the yellow fever vaccine. The CDR3 runs from the conserved cysteine through the conserved F or W. A D gene is named only where the DNA matches it firmly. Size values are once, few and many counts, or a class for expanded clones, and some rows have none.

J | V | D | size | DNA | CDR3
TRBJ2-5 | TRBV29-1 | - | - | TGCAGCGCCTCCTGGGGGACGCGAGAGACCCAGTACTTC | CSASWGTRETQYF
TRBJ2-1 | TRBV13 | TRBD2 | - | TGTGCCAGCTCCGCTAGCGGGACGAATGAGCAGTTCTTC | CASSASGTNEQFF
TRBJ2-2 | TRBV7-9 | - | - | TGTGCCAGCAGCCCCTCGAACACCGGGGAGCTGTTTTTT | CASSPSNTGELFF
TRBJ2-1 | TRBV4-1 | TRBD2 | once | TGCGCCAGCAGCCAAGATCCGACTAGCGGGAGGTACAATGAGCAGTTCTTC | CASSQDPTSGRYNEQFF
TRBJ2-1 | TRBV7-3 | - | - | TGTGCCAGCAGCCCGAGGCTGGGGGCTTATGAGCAGTTCTTC | CASSPRLGAYEQFF
TRBJ2-7 | TRBV2 | TRBD2 | - | TGTGCCAGCAGTACTAGCGGGTACACCTACGAGCAGTACTTC | CASSTSGYTYEQYF
TRBJ1-3 | TRBV5-1 | - | - | TGCGCCAGCAGCGACGGACGGAACTCTGGAAACACCATATATTTT | CASSDGRNSGNTIYF
TRBJ1-1 | TRBV11-3 | - | - | TGTGCCAGCAGCCGCTCGCGGGGTCGCGGGATGAACACTGAAGCTTTCTTT | CASSRSRGRGMNTEAFF
TRBJ1-2 | TRBV4-1 | - | - | TGCGCCAGCAGCCAAGTTGGCGACAGCATCTATGGCTACACCTTC | CASSQVGDSIYGYTF
TRBJ1-5 | TRBV13 | TRBD1 | - | TGTGCCAGCAGCTCGGGACAGAGAAATAGCAATCAGCCCCAGCATTTT | CASSSGQRNSNQPQHF
TRBJ2-1 | TRBV20-1 | TRBD2 | - | TGCAGTGCGCGCCCTCCAAGCGGGAGTATTTTAGAGCAGTTCTTC | CSARPPSGSILEQFF
TRBJ2-7 | TRBV10-3 | TRBD1 | - | TGTGCCATCAGTGAGTCGGGACAGGGCTACTACGAGCAGTACTTC | CAISESGQGYYEQYF
TRBJ2-1 | TRBV12-3/TRBV12-4 | TRBD2 | - | TGTGCCATCCACGAGACCGGGACTAGCGGGAATGAGCAGTTCTTC | CAIHETGTSGNEQFF
TRBJ2-6 | TRBV11-1 | - | - | TGTGCCAGCAGCTTGGTACCTGGGGCCAACGTCCTGACTTTC | CASSLVPGANVLTF
TRBJ2-1 | TRBV2 | TRBD1 | - | TGTGCCAGCAGTGAGGCCGGGACAGGTTTTTACAATGAGCAGTTCTTC | CASSEAGTGFYNEQFF
TRBJ2-1 | TRBV19 | - | - | TGTGCCAGTAGTCAGGGGTTTAACTCCTACAATGAGCAGTTCTTC | CASSQGFNSYNEQFF
TRBJ2-5 | TRBV5-1 | - | - | TGCGCCAGCAGCTTGTCCCAGCAAGAGACCCAGTACTTC | CASSLSQQETQYF
TRBJ2-1 | TRBV12-3/TRBV12-4 | - | - | TGTGCCAGCAGGGGTCGGGGGTACAATGAGCAGTTCTTC | CASRGRGYNEQFF
TRBJ2-1 | TRBV19 | - | - | TGTGCCAGTAGTGGGATCTACAATGAGCAGTTCTTC | CASSGIYNEQFF
TRBJ1-2 | TRBV11-1 | TRBD1 | - | TGTGCCAGCAGCAAAAGACAGGGGGAATACACCTTC | CASSKRQGEYTF
TRBJ2-1 | TRBV11-3 | - | - | TGTGCCAGCAGCTTAAAAGTTAGCAATGAGCAGTTCTTC | CASSLKVSNEQFF
TRBJ1-1 | TRBV15 | - | - | TGTGCCACCAGCAGAGTTGGTAAGAACACTGAAGCTTTCTTT | CATSRVGKNTEAFF
TRBJ2-7 | TRBV29-1 | - | - | TGCAGCGTTGGTTGGACAGCCTACGAGCAGTACTTC | CSVGWTAYEQYF
TRBJ2-5 | TRBV7-6 | - | - | TGTGCCAGCAGCTTAGGGTTTCAAGAGACCCAGTACTTC | CASSLGFQETQYF
TRBJ2-2 | TRBV3-1 | - | - | TGCGCCAGCAGCCAAGTTGACAGGTCCTCCCCTCTTACCGGGGAGCTGTTTTTT | CASSQVDRSSPLTGELFF
TRBJ1-2 | TRBV15 | - | - | TGTGCCACCAGCAGTGCAGAGGGGTATGGCTACACCTTC | CATSSAEGYGYTF
TRBJ2-1 | TRBV20-1 | - | - | TGCAGTGCGACTGCCTACAATGAGCAGTTCTTC | CSATAYNEQFF
TRBJ2-7 | TRBV6-4 | TRBD2 | - | TGTGCCAGCACCGTGACTAGCGGCTACGAGCAGTACTTC | CASTVTSGYEQYF
TRBJ1-4 | TRBV3-1 | - | - | TGTGCCAGCAGCCGAGGACACAATAATGAAAAACTGTTTTTT | CASSRGHNNEKLFF
TRBJ2-3 | TRBV4-2 | - | - | TGTGCCAGCAGCCAATTAGGCTACGGGGCAGATACGCAGTATTTT | CASSQLGYGADTQYF
TRBJ2-2 | TRBV5-1 | - | - | TGCGCCAGCAAAAGGGAGCCGGGTCCCACCGGGGAGCTGTTTTTT | CASKREPGPTGELFF
TRBJ1-2 | TRBV13 | TRBD1 | once | TGTGCCAGCAGCCAACGGACAGGCCCTTCTAACTATGGCTACACCTTC | CASSQRTGPSNYGYTF
TRBJ2-3 | TRBV28 | - | - | TGTGCCAGCAGTTCGGCAGGGGGGACAGATACGCAGTATTTT | CASSSAGGTDTQYF
TRBJ2-4 | TRBV11-1 | TRBD2 | - | TGTGCCAGCAGCCCGCACCCCATAGCGGGGGGAATAATTCAGTACTTC | CASSPHPIAGGIIQYF
TRBJ2-3 | TRBV7-9 | TRBD1 | - | TGTGCCAGCGGGGCGGCAGGGGGAGTGGATACGCAGTATTTT | CASGAAGGVDTQYF
TRBJ1-3 | TRBV9 | - | - | TGTGCCAGCAGCCTCACAGACTCTGGAAACACCATATATTTT | CASSLTDSGNTIYF
TRBJ1-3 | TRBV12-3/TRBV12-4 | - | few | TGTGTCAGCAGTTCTCGCTGGGGAAACACCATATATTTT | CVSSSRWGNTIYF
TRBJ2-7 | TRBV9 | - | - | TGTGCCAGCAGCGTAGAGCCCGGAGTCACCTACGAGCAGTACTTC | CASSVEPGVTYEQYF
TRBJ1-1 | TRBV3-1 | - | - | TGTGCCAGCAGCCAGTACAGGGTGTCGTACACTGAAGCTTTCTTT | CASSQYRVSYTEAFF
TRBJ2-1 | TRBV11-1 | TRBD1 | - | TGTGCCAGCAGCACGGACAGGGGGAATGAGCAGTTCTTC | CASSTDRGNEQFF
TRBJ2-7 | TRBV4-1 | TRBD1 | once | TGCGCCAGCAGCCAAGATAGGGGACAGCCTTCCTACGAGCAGTACTTC | CASSQDRGQPSYEQYF
TRBJ1-1 | TRBV29-1 | TRBD1 | - | TGCAGCGTCAACCGGGACAGGGTTAACACTGAAGCTTTCTTT | CSVNRDRVNTEAFF
TRBJ1-3 | TRBV20-1 | - | - | TGCAGTGCTAGAGATCGATTCTCTGGAAACACCATATATTTT | CSARDRFSGNTIYF
TRBJ2-5 | TRBV29-1 | TRBD1 | - | TGCAGCGTGCTAGGGACAGGGCAAGAGACCCAGTACTTC | CSVLGTGQETQYF
TRBJ2-2 | TRBV11-3 | TRBD1 | - | TGTGCCAGCAGCTTAGGACAGGGGAACACCGGGGAGCTGTTTTTT | CASSLGQGNTGELFF
TRBJ2-5 | TRBV29-1 | - | - | TGCAGCGTTGGCCCGGGGGCCCGAGAGACCCAGTACTTC | CSVGPGARETQYF
TRBJ2-3 | TRBV19 | TRBD2 | once | TGTGCCAGTGGTAGCGGGAGCACAGATACGCAGTATTTT | CASGSGSTDTQYF
TRBJ2-5 | TRBV29-1 | TRBD1 | once | TGCAGCGTCGAGGGACAGGGGATGGAGACCCAGTACTTC | CSVEGQGMETQYF
TRBJ2-7 | TRBV29-1 | - | - | TGCAGCGTCCTCACTGGGGTCTCCTACGAGCAGTACTTC | CSVLTGVSYEQYF
TRBJ2-1 | TRBV12-3/TRBV12-4 | TRBD2 | - | TGTGCCAGCAGAAGGGAGCGGGGGGCCTCCTACAATGAGCAGTTCTTC | CASRRERGASYNEQFF
TRBJ1-1 | TRBV6-1 | TRBD1 | once | TGTGCCAGCAGTCCCGACAGGGGGGCTGAAGCTTTCTTT | CASSPDRGAEAFF
TRBJ1-1 | TRBV4-1 | - | - | TGCGCCAGCAGCCGAATGACAGGTTTAGAAGCTTTCTTT | CASSRMTGLEAFF
TRBJ2-7 | TRBV5-1 | - | once | TGCGCCAGCAGCTCCCTAGGCGAGCAGTACTTC | CASSSLGEQYF
TRBJ2-2 | TRBV10-3 | - | - | TGTGCCATCAATAGTGGGGTAGACAGTGACACCGGGGAGCTGTTTTTT | CAINSGVDSDTGELFF
TRBJ2-3 | TRBV2 | TRBD1 | - | TGTGCCAGCAGTGAAGCTTTAGAACAGGGGTCTAGCACAGATACGCAGTATTTT | CASSEALEQGSSTDTQYF
TRBJ1-6 | TRBV18 | - | - | TGTGCCAGCTCAACAGAGGGCTCACCCCTCCACTTT | CASSTEGSPLHF
TRBJ2-3 | TRBV11-2 | TRBD1 | once | TGTGCCAGCAGCTGGACAGGGGGTACGCAGTATTTT | CASSWTGGTQYF
TRBJ2-1 | TRBV27 | TRBD2 | - | TGTGCCAGCAGTCACCCCTCCGGGACTAGTATGTTCTTC | CASSHPSGTSMFF
TRBJ2-3 | TRBV4-1 | - | - | TGCGCCAGCAGCCTCCCGGCCCATAGCACAGATACGCAGTATTTT | CASSLPAHSTDTQYF
TRBJ2-3 | TRBV18 | - | - | TGTGCCAGCTCACCTCGATGGACCACAGATACGCAGTATTTT | CASSPRWTTDTQYF